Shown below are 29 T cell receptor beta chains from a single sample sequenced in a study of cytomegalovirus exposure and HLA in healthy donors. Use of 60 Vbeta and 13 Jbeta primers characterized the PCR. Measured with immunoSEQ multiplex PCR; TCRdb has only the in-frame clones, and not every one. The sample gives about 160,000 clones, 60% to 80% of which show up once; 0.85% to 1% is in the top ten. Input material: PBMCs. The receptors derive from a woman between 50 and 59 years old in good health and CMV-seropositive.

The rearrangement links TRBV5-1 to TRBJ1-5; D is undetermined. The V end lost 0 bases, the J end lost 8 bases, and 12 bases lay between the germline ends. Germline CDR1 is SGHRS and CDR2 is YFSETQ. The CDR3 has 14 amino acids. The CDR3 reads CASSLGASGKPQHF. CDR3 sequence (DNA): TGCGCCAGCAGCTTGGGGGCCAGCGGTAAGCCCCAGCATTTT.

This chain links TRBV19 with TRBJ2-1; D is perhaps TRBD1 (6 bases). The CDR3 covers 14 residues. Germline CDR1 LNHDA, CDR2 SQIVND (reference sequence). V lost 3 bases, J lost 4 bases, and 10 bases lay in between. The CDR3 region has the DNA TGTGCCAGTAGTATGTGGACAGCGTACAATGAGCAGTTCTTC. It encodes CASSMWTAYNEQFF.

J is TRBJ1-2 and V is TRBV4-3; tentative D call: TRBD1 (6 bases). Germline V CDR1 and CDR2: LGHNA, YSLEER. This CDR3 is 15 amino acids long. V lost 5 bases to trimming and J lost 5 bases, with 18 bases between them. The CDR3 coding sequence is TGCGCCAGCAGCGGAACCGGGACCCAGGGGTATGGCTACACCTTC. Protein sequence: CASSGTGTQGYGYTF.

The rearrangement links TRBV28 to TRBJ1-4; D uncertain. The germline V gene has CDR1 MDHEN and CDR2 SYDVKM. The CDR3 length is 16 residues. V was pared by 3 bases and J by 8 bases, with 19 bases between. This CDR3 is CASSFNSGGVREKLFF. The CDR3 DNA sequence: TGTGCCAGCAGTTTTAATTCGGGCGGGGTTCGGGAAAAACTGTTTTTT.

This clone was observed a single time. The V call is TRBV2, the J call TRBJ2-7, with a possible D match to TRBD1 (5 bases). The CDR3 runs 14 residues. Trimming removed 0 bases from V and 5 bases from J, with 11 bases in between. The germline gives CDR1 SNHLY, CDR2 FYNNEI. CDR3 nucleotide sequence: TGTGCCAGCAGTGAAGCTGGCAGGGCCCACGAGCAGTACTTC. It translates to CASSEAGRAHEQYF.

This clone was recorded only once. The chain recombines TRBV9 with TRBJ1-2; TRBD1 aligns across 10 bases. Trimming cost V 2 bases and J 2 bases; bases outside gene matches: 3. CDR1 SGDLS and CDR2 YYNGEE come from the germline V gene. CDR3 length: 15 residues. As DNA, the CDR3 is TGTGCCAGCAGCGTGGGACAGGGGTTAAACTATGGCTACACCTTC. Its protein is CASSVGQGLNYGYTF. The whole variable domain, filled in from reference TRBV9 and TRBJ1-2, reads DSGVTQTPKHLITATGQRVTLRCSPRSGDLSVYWYQQSLDQGLQFLIQYYNGEERAKGNILERFSAQQFPDLHSELNLSSLELGDSALYFCASSVGQGLNYGYTFGSGTRLTVV.

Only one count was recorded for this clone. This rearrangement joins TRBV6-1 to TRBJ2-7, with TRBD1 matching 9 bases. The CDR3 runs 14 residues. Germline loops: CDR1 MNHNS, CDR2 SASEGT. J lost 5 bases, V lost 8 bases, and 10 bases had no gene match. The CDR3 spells CASARDRASNEQYF. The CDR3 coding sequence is TGTGCCAGCGCCCGGGACAGGGCGAGCAACGAGCAGTACTTC.

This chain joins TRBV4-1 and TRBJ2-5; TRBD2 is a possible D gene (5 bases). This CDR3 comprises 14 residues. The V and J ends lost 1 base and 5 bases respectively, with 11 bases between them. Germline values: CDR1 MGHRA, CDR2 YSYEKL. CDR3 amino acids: CASSQAGLGETQYF. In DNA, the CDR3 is TGCGCCAGCAGCCAAGCGGGGTTAGGGGAGACCCAGTACTTC.

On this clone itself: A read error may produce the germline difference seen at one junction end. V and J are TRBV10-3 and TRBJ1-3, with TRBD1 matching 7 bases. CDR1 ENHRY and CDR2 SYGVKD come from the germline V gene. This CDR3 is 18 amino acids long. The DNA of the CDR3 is TGTGCCATCAGTGGCACTCTGGGACAGCCACTCTCTGGAAACACCGTATATTTT. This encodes CAISGTLGQPLSGNTVYF.

The CDR3 reads CASSRGQETFF. DNA for the CDR3: TGTGCCAGCAGCCGCGGACAGGAAACTTTCTTT. This chain links TRBV7-3 with TRBJ1-1; 7 bases are a match to TRBD1. From germline, CDR1 is SGHTA and CDR2 FQGTGA. V lost 5 bases, J lost 12 bases, and 6 bases stayed unmatched. This CDR3 has 11 amino acids.

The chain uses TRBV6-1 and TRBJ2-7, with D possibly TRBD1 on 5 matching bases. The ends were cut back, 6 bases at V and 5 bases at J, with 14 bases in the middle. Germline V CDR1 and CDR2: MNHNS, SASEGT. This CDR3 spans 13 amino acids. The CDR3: CASRGLNQNEQYF. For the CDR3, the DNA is TGTGCCAGCAGGGGGCTCAACCAGAACGAGCAGTACTTC.

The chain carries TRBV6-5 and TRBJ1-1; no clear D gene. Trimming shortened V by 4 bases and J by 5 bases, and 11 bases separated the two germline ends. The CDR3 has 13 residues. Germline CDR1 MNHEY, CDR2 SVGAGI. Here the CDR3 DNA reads TGTGCCAGCAGTTTCACTAGTAGGACTGAAGCTTTCTTT. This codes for CASSFTSRTEAFF.

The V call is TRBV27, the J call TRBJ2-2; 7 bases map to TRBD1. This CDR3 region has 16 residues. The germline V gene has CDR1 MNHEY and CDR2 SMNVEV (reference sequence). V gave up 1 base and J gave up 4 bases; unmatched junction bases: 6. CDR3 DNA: TGTGCCAGCAGTTTATGGCAGGGGGTATCCACCGGGGAGCTGTTTTTT. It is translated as CASSLWQGVSTGELFF.

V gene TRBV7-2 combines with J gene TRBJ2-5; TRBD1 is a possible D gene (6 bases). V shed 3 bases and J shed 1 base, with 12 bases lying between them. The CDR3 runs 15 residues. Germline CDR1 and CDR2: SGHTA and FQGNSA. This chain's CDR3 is CASSFHRAVQETQYF. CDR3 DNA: TGTGCCAGCAGCTTCCACAGGGCAGTCCAAGAGACCCAGTACTTC.

The CDR3 region has the DNA TGTGCCAGCAGCTCCAGGGAGGGGGAGACCCAGTACTTC. This translates into CASSSREGETQYF. The chain links TRBV7-2 to TRBJ2-5; 7 bases map to TRBD2. CDR1 SGHTA and CDR2 FQGNSA come from the germline V gene. The V and J ends lost 4 bases and 5 bases, in that order; junction bases with no gene match: 4. This CDR3 is 13 amino acids long.

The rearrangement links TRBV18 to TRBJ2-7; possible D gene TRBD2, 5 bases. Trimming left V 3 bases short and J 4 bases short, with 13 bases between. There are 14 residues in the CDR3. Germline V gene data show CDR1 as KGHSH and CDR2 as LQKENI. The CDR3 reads CASSPTGRDYEQYF. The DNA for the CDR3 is TGTGCCAGCTCACCTACCGGACGGGATTACGAGCAGTACTTC.

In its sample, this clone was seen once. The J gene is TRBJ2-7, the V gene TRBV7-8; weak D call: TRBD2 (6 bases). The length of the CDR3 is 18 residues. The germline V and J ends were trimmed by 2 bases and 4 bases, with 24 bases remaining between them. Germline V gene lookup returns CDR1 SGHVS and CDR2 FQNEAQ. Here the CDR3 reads CASSLSVAGGEVFYEQYF. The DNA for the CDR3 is TGTGCCAGCAGCTTATCCGTTGCCGGGGGAGAGGTTTTTTACGAGCAGTACTTC.

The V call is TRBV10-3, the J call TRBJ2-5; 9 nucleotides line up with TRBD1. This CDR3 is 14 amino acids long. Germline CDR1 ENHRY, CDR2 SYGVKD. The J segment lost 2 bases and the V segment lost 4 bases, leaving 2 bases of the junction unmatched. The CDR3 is CAISGGTGQETQYF. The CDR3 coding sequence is TGTGCCATCAGTGGGGGGACAGGGCAAGAGACCCAGTACTTC.

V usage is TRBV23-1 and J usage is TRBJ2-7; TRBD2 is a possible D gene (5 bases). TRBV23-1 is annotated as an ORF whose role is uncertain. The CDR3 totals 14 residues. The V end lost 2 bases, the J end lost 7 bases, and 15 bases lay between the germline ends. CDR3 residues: CASSQSLRGLEQYF. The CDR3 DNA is TGCGCCAGCAGTCAAAGTCTTCGGGGTCTGGAGCAGTACTTC.

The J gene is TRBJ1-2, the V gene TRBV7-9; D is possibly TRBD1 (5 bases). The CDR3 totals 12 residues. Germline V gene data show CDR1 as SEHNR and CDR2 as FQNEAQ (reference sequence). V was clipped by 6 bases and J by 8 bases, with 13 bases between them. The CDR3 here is CASSHLKGGYTF. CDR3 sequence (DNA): TGTGCCAGCAGTCACCTAAAGGGGGGCTACACCTTC.

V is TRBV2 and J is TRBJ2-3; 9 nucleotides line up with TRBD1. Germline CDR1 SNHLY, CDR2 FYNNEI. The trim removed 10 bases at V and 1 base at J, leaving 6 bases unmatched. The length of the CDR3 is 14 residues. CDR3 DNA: TGTGCCATTACAAGACAGGGGGGCACAGATACGCAGTATTTT. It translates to CAITRQGGTDTQYF.

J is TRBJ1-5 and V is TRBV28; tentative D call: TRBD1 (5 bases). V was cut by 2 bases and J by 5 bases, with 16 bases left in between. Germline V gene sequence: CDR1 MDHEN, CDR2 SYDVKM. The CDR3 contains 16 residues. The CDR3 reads CASSLVSQAIDQPQHF. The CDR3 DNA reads TGTGCCAGCAGTTTAGTGTCACAGGCCATTGATCAGCCCCAGCATTTT.

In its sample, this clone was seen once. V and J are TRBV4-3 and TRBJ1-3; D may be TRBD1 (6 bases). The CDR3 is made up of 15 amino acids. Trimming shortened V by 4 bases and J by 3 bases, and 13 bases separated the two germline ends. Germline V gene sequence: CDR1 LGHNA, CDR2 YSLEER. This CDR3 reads CASSRQQGGGNTIYF. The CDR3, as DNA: TGCGCCAGCAGCCGGCAACAGGGTGGTGGAAACACCATATATTTT.

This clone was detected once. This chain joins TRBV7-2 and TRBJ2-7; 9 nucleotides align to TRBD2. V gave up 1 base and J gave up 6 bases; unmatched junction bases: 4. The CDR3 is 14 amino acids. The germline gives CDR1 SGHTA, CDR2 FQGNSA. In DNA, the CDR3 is TGTGCCAGCAGCTTAGTAGCGGGGGTCAGCGAGCAGTACTTC. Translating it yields CASSLVAGVSEQYF. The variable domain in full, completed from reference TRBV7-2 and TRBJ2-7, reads GAGVSQSPSNKVTEKGKDVELRCDPISGHTALYWYRQSLGQGLEFLIYFQGNSAPDKSGLPSDRFSAERTGGSVSTLTIQRTQQEDSAVYLCASSLVAGVSEQYFGPGTRLTVT.

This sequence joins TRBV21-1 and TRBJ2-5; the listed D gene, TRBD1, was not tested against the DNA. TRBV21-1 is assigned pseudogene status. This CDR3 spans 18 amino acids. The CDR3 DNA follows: TGTGCCAGCAGCAAGAAGTTAAGGACAGGGATCCTCCAAGAGACCCAGTACTTC. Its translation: CASSKKLRTGILQETQYF.

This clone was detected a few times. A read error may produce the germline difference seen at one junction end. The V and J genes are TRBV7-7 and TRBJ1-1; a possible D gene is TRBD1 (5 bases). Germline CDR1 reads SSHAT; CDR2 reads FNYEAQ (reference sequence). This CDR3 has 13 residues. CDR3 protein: CASSLDRNTEAFF. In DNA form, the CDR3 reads TGTGCTAGCAGCCTCGACAGGAACACTGAAGCTTTCTTT.

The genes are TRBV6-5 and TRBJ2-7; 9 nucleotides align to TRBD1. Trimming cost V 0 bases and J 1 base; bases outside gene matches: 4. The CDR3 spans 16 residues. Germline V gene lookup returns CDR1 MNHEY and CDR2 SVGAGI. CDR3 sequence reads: CASSYSYGTGSYEQYF. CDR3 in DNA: TGTGCCAGCAGTTACTCCTACGGGACAGGGTCCTACGAGCAGTACTTC.

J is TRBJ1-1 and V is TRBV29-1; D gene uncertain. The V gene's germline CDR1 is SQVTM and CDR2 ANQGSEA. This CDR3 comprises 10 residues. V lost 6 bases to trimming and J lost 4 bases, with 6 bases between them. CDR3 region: CSVQITEAFF. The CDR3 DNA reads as TGCAGCGTACAGATCACTGAAGCTTTCTTT. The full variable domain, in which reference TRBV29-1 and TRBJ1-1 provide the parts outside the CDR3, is SAVISQKPSRDICQRGTSLTIQCQVDSQVTMMFWYRQQPGQSLTLIATANQGSEATYESGFVIDKFPISRPNLTFSTLTVSNMSPEDSSIYLCSVQITEAFFGQGTRLTVV.

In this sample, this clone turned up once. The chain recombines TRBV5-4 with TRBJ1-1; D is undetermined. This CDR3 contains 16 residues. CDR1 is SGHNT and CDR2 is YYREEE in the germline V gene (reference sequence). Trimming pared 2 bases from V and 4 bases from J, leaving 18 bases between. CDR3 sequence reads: CASSLRGLGEGTEAFF. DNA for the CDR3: TGTGCCAGCAGCTTAAGAGGGCTCGGAGAGGGCACTGAAGCTTTCTTT.